A selection of T cell receptor beta chains follows, all from one sample in a study of T-cell memory formation after mild COVID-19. One entry per CDR3 protein results from TCRdb running MiXCR on the 5' RACE reads. The sample has 84,000 or so distinct CDR3 sequences, roughly 14% seen once; the top ten hold roughly a third. The sequencing sample was made of PBMCs or a T cell subset sorted from them (not recorded which). The receptors derive from an adult woman who had mild COVID-19 (a few samples of this study predate the infection). Cell type and time point are not known. Each CDR3 is given with its conserved first and last residue. The order of the fields is J gene, D gene, clone size, V gene, CDR3 DNA, CDR3 protein. A D gene is named only where the DNA matches it firmly. A clone size is listed for some rows: how often the clone was seen (once, few, many), or a class if it is expanded.

J gene: TRBJ1-2
D gene: TRBD1
clone size: few
V gene: TRBV29-1
CDR3 DNA: TGCAGCGTTGAGAACAGGGGGGACTATGGCTACACCTTC
CDR3 protein: CSVENRGDYGYTF

J gene: TRBJ2-1
D gene: NA
clone size: NA
V gene: TRBV20-1
CDR3 DNA: TGCAGTGCTAGGGGGTACTCCTACAATGAGCAGTTCTTC
CDR3 protein: CSARGYSYNEQFF

J gene: TRBJ1-1
D gene: TRBD1
clone size: once
V gene: TRBV7-8
CDR3 DNA: TGTGCCAGCAGCCCTAACAGGGGGCGGAGGGGGGACACTGAAGCTTTCTTT
CDR3 protein: CASSPNRGRRGDTEAFF

J gene: TRBJ2-7
D gene: TRBD1
clone size: NA
V gene: TRBV29-1
CDR3 DNA: TGCAGCGTTTGGGGGACAGGGCTCGAGCAGTACTTC
CDR3 protein: CSVWGTGLEQYF

J gene: TRBJ2-2
D gene: NA
clone size: few
V gene: TRBV7-9
CDR3 DNA: TGTGCCAGCAGCTCCTGGACCCTGAACACCGGGGAGCTGTTTTTT
CDR3 protein: CASSSWTLNTGELFF

J gene: TRBJ2-1
D gene: NA
clone size: few
V gene: TRBV12-3/TRBV12-4
CDR3 DNA: TGTGCCAGCAGTTCAGAGGTAGGGGGACCTTACAATGAGCAGTTCTTC
CDR3 protein: CASSSEVGGPYNEQFF

J gene: TRBJ2-5
D gene: TRBD2
clone size: few
V gene: TRBV7-9
CDR3 DNA: TGTGCCAGCAGCCCGACCTTTTCTAGCGGGATTGGGGAAGAGACCCAGTACTTC
CDR3 protein: CASSPTFSSGIGEETQYF

J gene: TRBJ2-7
D gene: TRBD1
clone size: NA
V gene: TRBV7-6
CDR3 DNA: TGTGCCAGCAGCTCGGGACAGGGGGACATCGAGCAGTACTTC
CDR3 protein: CASSSGQGDIEQYF

J gene: TRBJ2-6
D gene: TRBD1
clone size: NA
V gene: TRBV3-1
CDR3 DNA: TGTGCCAGCAGCCGGATAACAGGGGGCGATGGGGCCAACGTCCTGACTTTC
CDR3 protein: CASSRITGGDGANVLTF

J gene: TRBJ2-4
D gene: TRBD2
clone size: few
V gene: TRBV15
CDR3 DNA: TGTGCCACCCGCGGGGGACTAGCCAAAAACATTCAGTACTTC
CDR3 protein: CATRGGLAKNIQYF

J gene: TRBJ2-1
D gene: NA
clone size: NA
V gene: TRBV24-1
CDR3 DNA: TGTGCCACCAGTGACCCCCTGGGTGAGCAGTTCTTC
CDR3 protein: CATSDPLGEQFF

J gene: TRBJ2-3
D gene: NA
clone size: few
V gene: TRBV7-6
CDR3 DNA: TGTGCCAGCAGCTTAGGGCGGGCGAGCACAGATACGCAGTATTTT
CDR3 protein: CASSLGRASTDTQYF

J gene: TRBJ2-1
D gene: NA
clone size: NA
V gene: TRBV16
CDR3 DNA: TGTGCCAGCACCCGGGCCCACAATGAGCAGTTCTTC
CDR3 protein: CASTRAHNEQFF

J gene: TRBJ2-3
D gene: TRBD2
clone size: few
V gene: TRBV27
CDR3 DNA: TGTGCCAGCAGTTTCTCCGGGACTAGCGTAGCAGATACGCAGTATTTT
CDR3 protein: CASSFSGTSVADTQYF

J gene: TRBJ2-3
D gene: TRBD2
clone size: few
V gene: TRBV20-1
CDR3 DNA: TGCAGTGCTCTCGACCCAGTAGCGGGAGGGCCCACAGATACGCAGTATTTT
CDR3 protein: CSALDPVAGGPTDTQYF

J gene: TRBJ2-7
D gene: NA
clone size: NA
V gene: TRBV29-1
CDR3 DNA: TGCAGCGTTGAAGTAGGGGACATCTACGAGCAGTACTTC
CDR3 protein: CSVEVGDIYEQYF

J gene: TRBJ2-7
D gene: TRBD1
clone size: few
V gene: TRBV9
CDR3 DNA: TGTGCCAGCAGCGATATAGGACAGGGGGCGGGCGAGCAGTACTTC
CDR3 protein: CASSDIGQGAGEQYF

J gene: TRBJ2-1
D gene: TRBD1
clone size: NA
V gene: TRBV24-1
CDR3 DNA: TGTGCCCTCCACTGGCCTACAGGGGTTCAGCAGTTCTTC
CDR3 protein: CALHWPTGVQQFF

J gene: TRBJ2-7
D gene: NA
clone size: NA
V gene: TRBV7-8
CDR3 DNA: TGTGCCAGCAGCTCCAAGGGGAGAGCCTACGAGTCTAGGCAGTACTTC
CDR3 protein: CASSSKGRAYESRQYF

J gene: TRBJ2-7
D gene: NA
clone size: few
V gene: TRBV4-2
CDR3 DNA: TGTGCCAGCAGTCAGGGACTCTATCATTCCTACGAGCAGTACTTC
CDR3 protein: CASSQGLYHSYEQYF

J gene: TRBJ1-2
D gene: NA
clone size: few
V gene: TRBV11-2
CDR3 DNA: TGTGCCAGCAGCTCCCCTGGGAGTCTTCCGGGGGGCTACACCTTC
CDR3 protein: CASSSPGSLPGGYTF

J gene: TRBJ2-3
D gene: TRBD1
clone size: NA
V gene: TRBV5-1
CDR3 DNA: TGCGCCAGCAGCCCCGGGACAGGGTCAGATACGCAGTATTTT
CDR3 protein: CASSPGTGSDTQYF

J gene: TRBJ2-7
D gene: NA
clone size: NA
V gene: TRBV2
CDR3 DNA: TGTGCCAGCATTCAAGAGCCCAACCTGATCTACGAGCAGTACTTC
CDR3 protein: CASIQEPNLIYEQYF

J gene: TRBJ2-7
D gene: TRBD1
clone size: many
V gene: TRBV30
CDR3 DNA: TGTGCCTGCAAAGTTTTGGACAGGTTTGGCGACGAGCAGTACTTC
CDR3 protein: CACKVLDRFGDEQYF

J gene: TRBJ1-4
D gene: NA
clone size: NA
V gene: TRBV12-3/TRBV12-4
CDR3 DNA: TGTGCCAGCAGGGAGACAGTAACTAATGAAAAACTGTTTTTT
CDR3 protein: CASRETVTNEKLFF

J gene: TRBJ2-7
D gene: NA
clone size: few
V gene: TRBV5-6
CDR3 DNA: TGTGCCAGCAGCCCGGGGCAGGGCTACTACGAGCAGTACTTC
CDR3 protein: CASSPGQGYYEQYF

J gene: TRBJ1-2
D gene: NA
clone size: few
V gene: TRBV9
CDR3 DNA: TGTGCCAGCAGCCACTCGGGGTACTATGGCTACACCTTC
CDR3 protein: CASSHSGYYGYTF

J gene: TRBJ1-2
D gene: NA
clone size: few
V gene: TRBV12-3/TRBV12-4
CDR3 DNA: TGTGCCAGCAGTTTTTTGGGGGAGGGCTATGGCTACACCTTC
CDR3 protein: CASSFLGEGYGYTF

J gene: TRBJ2-2
D gene: TRBD2
clone size: NA
V gene: TRBV15
CDR3 DNA: TGTGCCACCAGCAGCGGGAGGGCCACCACCGGGGAGCTGTTTTTT
CDR3 protein: CATSSGRATTGELFF

J gene: TRBJ2-1
D gene: NA
clone size: few
V gene: TRBV7-9
CDR3 DNA: TGTGCCAGCAGCTTATTACGGGATGAGCAGTTCTTC
CDR3 protein: CASSLLRDEQFF

J gene: TRBJ2-5
D gene: NA
clone size: NA
V gene: TRBV24-1
CDR3 DNA: TGTGCCACAGCGAAACAAGAGACCCAGTACTTC
CDR3 protein: CATAKQETQYF

J gene: TRBJ2-7
D gene: NA
clone size: few
V gene: TRBV20-1
CDR3 DNA: TGCAGTGCTAGACAGGGTCTATACGAGCAGTACTTC
CDR3 protein: CSARQGLYEQYF

J gene: TRBJ2-5
D gene: NA
clone size: few
V gene: TRBV7-9
CDR3 DNA: TGTGCCAGCAGCTTAGGGCCGGCCCAGTACTTC
CDR3 protein: CASSLGPAQYF

J gene: TRBJ2-1
D gene: TRBD2
clone size: few
V gene: TRBV7-9
CDR3 DNA: TGTGCCAGCAGCCAAGCGGGGGGCCCGTACAATGAGCAGTTCTTC
CDR3 protein: CASSQAGGPYNEQFF

J gene: TRBJ2-3
D gene: TRBD1
clone size: few
V gene: TRBV24-1
CDR3 DNA: TGTGCCACCAGTGATTCCGGGACAGGGGACACAGATACGCAGTATTTT
CDR3 protein: CATSDSGTGDTDTQYF

J gene: TRBJ2-7
D gene: TRBD2
clone size: few
V gene: TRBV7-6
CDR3 DNA: TGTGCCAGCAGCTTTACGGCGGGACTAGCGGGAGCTAGCGGCGAGCAGTACTTC
CDR3 protein: CASSFTAGLAGASGEQYF

J gene: TRBJ2-7
D gene: TRBD1
clone size: many
V gene: TRBV6-5
CDR3 DNA: TGTGCCAGCAGTCCCTCCCTCGACAGGGGCTACGAGCAGTACTTC
CDR3 protein: CASSPSLDRGYEQYF

J gene: TRBJ1-2
D gene: NA
clone size: NA
V gene: TRBV3-1
CDR3 DNA: TGTGCCAGCAGCCCTCGGGGCGCGGGGGCGTATGCTAACTATGGCTACACCTTC
CDR3 protein: CASSPRGAGAYANYGYTF

J gene: TRBJ2-5
D gene: NA
clone size: NA
V gene: TRBV5-1
CDR3 DNA: TGCGCCAGCAGCTTGGATGGCTCATTGGCGGAGACCCAGTACTTC
CDR3 protein: CASSLDGSLAETQYF

J gene: TRBJ2-1
D gene: NA
clone size: NA
V gene: TRBV7-9
CDR3 DNA: TGTGCCAGCAGCCCACCGGACTATCCCCCCTACAATGAGCAGTTCTTC
CDR3 protein: CASSPPDYPPYNEQFF

J gene: TRBJ2-5
D gene: TRBD2
clone size: NA
V gene: TRBV5-6
CDR3 DNA: TGTGCCAGCAGCTTGGCGGGACTAGCGGGAGGCACAGCTCACCAAGAGACCCAGTACTTC
CDR3 protein: CASSLAGLAGGTAHQETQYF